Listed below are T cell receptor beta chains from one sample, sequenced in a study of shared clonotypes between healthy human individuals. The method was immunoSEQ multiplex PCR; TCRdb's version includes in-frame clones alone and lacks a portion of them. The repertoire holds some 1,400,000 clones, around 97% seen once, with 1.2% in the top ten. The sample was naive CD4+ T cells sorted from blood. The receptors here all came from a man aged 30-40 years in good health. Each CDR3 is given with its conserved first and last residue. D genes are given only for firm matches. Clone size is not always given. Where it is, it says once, few, many or a class for expanded clones.

TRBV9	NA	TRBJ1-4	NA	TGTGCCAGCAGCGTAGGGGGAGGGACTAATCAGGAAAAACTGTTTTTT	CASSVGGGTNQEKLFF
TRBV4-1	NA	TRBJ2-7	TRBD2	TGCGCCAGCAGCCCTGGGTTAGCGGGAGGGGGATACGAGCAGTACTTC	CASSPGLAGGGYEQYF
TRBV7-8	once	TRBJ1-5	NA	TGTGCCAGCAGCTTACGTGCGGTCGGCCCAGGGGCCAGCAATCAGCCCCAGCATTTT	CASSLRAVGPGASNQPQHF
TRBV5-1	NA	TRBJ2-3	TRBD2	TGCGCCAGCACCCCGGCTAGCGGGATCTCCACAGATACGCAGTATTTT	CASTPASGISTDTQYF
TRBV7-6	NA	TRBJ2-5	NA	TGTGCCAGCAGCTTACGGCCAGGGAAACAAGAGACCCAGTACTTC	CASSLRPGKQETQYF
TRBV5-4	once	TRBJ2-7	TRBD1	TGTGCCAGCAGCCTCCAGGGGGCTTTAGGAGAGCAGTACTTC	CASSLQGALGEQYF
TRBV18	NA	TRBJ1-5	NA	TGTGCCAGCTCACCAGGGGGGAGTAGAGGCAATCAGCCCCAGCATTTT	CASSPGGSRGNQPQHF
TRBV7-8	NA	TRBJ2-7	TRBD1	TGTGCCAGCAGCTTTGGGACAGGGAGGAACGAGCAGTACTTC	CASSFGTGRNEQYF
TRBV5-6	NA	TRBJ2-3	NA	TGTGCCAGCAGCTTGGTAGATAGACTTAGTTCTGCAGATACGCAGTATTTT	CASSLVDRLSSADTQYF
TRBV6-6	NA	TRBJ1-2	NA	TGTGCCAGCAGACAGCGCGACTATGGCTACACCTTC	CASRQRDYGYTF
TRBV7-3	NA	TRBJ2-1	TRBD2	TGTGCCAGCAGCTGGGGACTAGCGGGAGGCGCCCATGTTTCTGAGCAGTTCTTC	CASSWGLAGGAHVSEQFF
TRBV6-5	NA	TRBJ2-7	NA	TGTGCCAGCAGTTACTCATCCGGGTTTACCTACGAGCAGTACTTC	CASSYSSGFTYEQYF
TRBV10-3	once	TRBJ1-2	TRBD1	TGTGCCGCCGGGACAGCCTTCCTGACCTATGGCTACACCTTC	CAAGTAFLTYGYTF
TRBV5-3	NA	TRBJ2-2	TRBD2	TGTGCCAGAAGCAGGCCGGGACTAGCGGGAGGGCCGGACACCGGGGAGCTGTTTTTT	CARSRPGLAGGPDTGELFF
TRBV5-1	NA	TRBJ1-2	NA	TGCGCCAGCAGCCAACAGGAGTACTATGGCTACACCTTC	CASSQQEYYGYTF
TRBV5-6	NA	TRBJ2-2	TRBD1	TGTGCCAGCAGCAGGGACAGGATGATGTTTTTT	CASSRDRMMFF
TRBV7-9	NA	TRBJ2-7	TRBD2	TGTGCCAGCAGTCGACTAGCGGGAGGCGGTGACGAGCAGTACTTC	CASSRLAGGGDEQYF
TRBV7-3	NA	TRBJ2-2	NA	TGTGCCAGCAGCTTAACAAGGACGACGAACACCGGGGAGCTGTTTTTT	CASSLTRTTNTGELFF
TRBV9	NA	TRBJ2-2	NA	TGTGCCAGCAGCGTAGACGCCGGGGAGCTGTTTTTT	CASSVDAGELFF
TRBV6-5	NA	TRBJ2-7	NA	TGTGCCAGCAGCGGAGTAATTCGCTACGAGCAGTACTTC	CASSGVIRYEQYF
TRBV2	NA	TRBJ2-7	TRBD1	TGTGCCAGCAGGGGGGACAGAACGTCGTCCTACGAGCAGTACTTC	CASRGDRTSSYEQYF
TRBV28	NA	TRBJ2-7	TRBD2	TGTGCCAGCAGTCGGTCTAGCGGGCGCTCCTACGAGCAGTACTTC	CASSRSSGRSYEQYF
TRBV28	NA	TRBJ2-1	NA	TGTGCCAGTTCAGCGGAGCAACGGTACAATGAGCAGTTCTTC	CASSAEQRYNEQFF
TRBV28	NA	TRBJ2-7	NA	TGTGCCAGCAGTTGCGAGGGCGGGAAGTTTTGCTCCTACGAGCAGTACTTC	CASSCEGGKFCSYEQYF
TRBV7-8	NA	TRBJ2-1	NA	TGTGCCAGCAGCGAAAATTTACGCTCCTACAATGAGCAGTTCTTC	CASSENLRSYNEQFF
TRBV19	NA	TRBJ1-5	NA	TGTGCCAGTAGTATGGAAGGGGATCATCAGCCCCAGCATTTT	CASSMEGDHQPQHF
TRBV29-1	NA	TRBJ1-2	NA	TGCAGCGTTGAAGCTACAGGGAGGAACTATGGCTACACCTTC	CSVEATGRNYGYTF
TRBV5-1	NA	TRBJ2-1	TRBD2	TGCGCCAGCAGTGGGGCTAGCGGAATTGGTTCCTACAATGAGCAGTTCTTC	CASSGASGIGSYNEQFF
TRBV6-6	NA	TRBJ2-3	TRBD1	TGTGCCAGCAGTTACTCAGGGACAGGGTTAGATACGCAGTATTTT	CASSYSGTGLDTQYF
TRBV19	once	TRBJ2-1	TRBD2	TGTGCCAGTAGTATTTTCCTAGCGGGGTCTCCGGAGCAGTTCTTC	CASSIFLAGSPEQFF
TRBV5-8	NA	TRBJ1-2	NA	TGTGCCAGCAGCTTGGGGGATAACCTCGCGATCTATGGCTACACCTTC	CASSLGDNLAIYGYTF
TRBV9	NA	TRBJ2-3	TRBD2	TGTGCCAGCAGCGTCGCCAGCGGGAGTAGCACAGATACGCAGTATTTT	CASSVASGSSTDTQYF
TRBV28	NA	TRBJ1-5	NA	TGTGCCAGCAGCCCGGGAGGCCGAATCAATCAGCCCCAGCATTTT	CASSPGGRINQPQHF
TRBV19	NA	TRBJ1-5	NA	TGTGCCAGTAGTATCGGCGGGGTTCAGCCCCAGCATTTT	CASSIGGVQPQHF
TRBV19	NA	TRBJ1-2	TRBD1	TGTGCCAGTAGTATGGACAGGGGCACGAGCCACACCTTC	CASSMDRGTSHTF
TRBV29-1	NA	TRBJ2-7	NA	TGCAGCGTTGGTGAGTGGGCGGGCGAGCAGTACTTC	CSVGEWAGEQYF
TRBV12-5	few	TRBJ1-1	NA	TGTGCTAGTGGTCCGGGGACCGAAAACACTGAAGCTTTCTTT	CASGPGTENTEAFF
TRBV18	NA	TRBJ2-5	NA	TGTGCCAGCTCACCTTTAGAGACCCAGTACTTC	CASSPLETQYF
TRBV6-5	NA	TRBJ1-5	NA	TGTGCCAGCAGCTCAAGGATTGATCAGCCCCAGCATTTT	CASSSRIDQPQHF
TRBV19	NA	TRBJ1-5	TRBD1	TGTGCCAGTAGCAACGACAGGGGACTTAGGCCCCAGCATTTT	CASSNDRGLRPQHF
TRBV7-3	NA	TRBJ2-3	TRBD2	TGTGCCAGCAGCTTGAGCGGGAGGGGCGCAGATACGCAGTATTTT	CASSLSGRGADTQYF
TRBV9	NA	TRBJ2-6	TRBD1	TGTGCCAGCAGCGTAGCCCAGGGGGCTGGGGCCAACGTCCTGACTTTC	CASSVAQGAGANVLTF
TRBV9	NA	TRBJ2-6	NA	TGTGCCAGCAGCTCATCGGACTCAGGCTCTGGGGCCAACGTCCTGACTTTC	CASSSSDSGSGANVLTF
TRBV7-2	NA	TRBJ2-7	NA	TGTGCCAGCAGCTTAGAATGGGGCAGGGACTACGAGCAGTACTTC	CASSLEWGRDYEQYF
TRBV7-2	few	TRBJ2-3	NA	TGTGCCAGCAGCTTAGGTCCAGATACGCAGTATTTT	CASSLGPDTQYF